The entry below gives a single T cell receptor beta chain sequence along with its context. Germline values: CDR1 MNHEY, CDR2 SMNVEV (reference sequence). The CDR3 consists of 15 residues. V lost 4 bases, J lost 4 bases, and 6 bases stayed unmatched. Assay used: immunoSEQ multiplex PCR; TCRdb lists only in-frame clones, some missing. The data hold 200,000 to 250,000 clones, with over 80% observed a single time. The sample is drawn from a study of blood T cell repertoires in COVID-19. Across the study: Acute-phase and convalescent COVID-19 samples originated in the United States, Italy and Spain.

This clonotype was sampled from a woman aged 25 to 39 with COVID-19, enrolled during active disease. J is TRBJ2-2 and V is TRBV27, with TRBD2 identical over 7 bases. Sequencing used peripheral blood. The CDR3 loop is CASSYRGDSTGELFF. The DNA for the CDR3 is TGTGCCAGCAGTTATCGGGGGGATAGCACCGGGGAGCTGTTTTTT.